This entry concerns a single T cell receptor (beta chain). Antigen specificity is unknown. Germline V CDR1 and CDR2: KGHDR, SFDVKD. The CDR3 runs 16 residues. The germline V and J ends were trimmed by 3 bases and 0 bases, with 11 bases remaining between them. Some clones are missing from TCRdb's copy, which holds only in-frame ones; the method was immunoSEQ multiplex PCR. Counted here are over 110,000 clones, 86% occurring once; the ten biggest clones make up approximately 5%. This entry is derived from a study of Ad26.COV2.S vaccination and SARS-CoV-2 variants. Study-level points and caveats: Total T cell responses, in the TCR breadth and depth analyses, may have been underestimated. It was reported that spike-specific CD8+ and CD4+ T cell responses were substantially broad after vaccination. Similar non-spike TCR breadth was observed in recipients of vaccine and of placebo.

The material sequenced was peripheral blood, taken after recovery from COVID-19. The rearrangement links TRBV24-1 to TRBJ2-1, with D unclear. The TCR was taken from a human donor who had recovered from COVID-19. The CDR3 sequence is CATSDPQYSSYNEQFF. CDR3 nucleotides: TGTGCCACCAGTGATCCCCAATATAGCTCCTACAATGAGCAGTTCTTC.